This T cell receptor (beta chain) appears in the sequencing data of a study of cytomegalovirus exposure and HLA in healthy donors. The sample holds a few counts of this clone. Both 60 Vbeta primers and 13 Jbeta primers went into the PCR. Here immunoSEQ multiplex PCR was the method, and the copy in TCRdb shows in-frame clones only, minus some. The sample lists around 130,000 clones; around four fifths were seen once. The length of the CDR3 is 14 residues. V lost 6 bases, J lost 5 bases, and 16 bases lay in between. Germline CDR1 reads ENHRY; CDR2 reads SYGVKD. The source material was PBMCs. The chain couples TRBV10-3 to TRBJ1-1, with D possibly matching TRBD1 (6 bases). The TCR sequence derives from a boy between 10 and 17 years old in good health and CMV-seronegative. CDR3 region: CAIREIQGVTEAFF. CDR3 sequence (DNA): TGTGCCATCAGGGAAATACAGGGTGTGACTGAAGCTTTCTTT.